What follows are 29 T cell receptor beta chains derived from one specimen sequenced in a study of control samples from healthy donors and cancer patients. The data were produced by immunoSEQ multiplex PCR, yet TCRdb's version contains in-frame clones alone and is incomplete. This sample has over 25,000 clones, with just under 90% found just once. The specimen was PBMCs. Receptor source: a woman between 40 and 50 years old with lung cancer.

This chain joins TRBV7-2 and TRBJ2-5; D is uncertain. Per the germline V gene, CDR1 is SGHTA and CDR2 is FQGNSA. The CDR3 is made up of 15 amino acids. The V end lost 1 base, the J end lost 5 bases, and 14 bases lay between the germline ends. As DNA, the CDR3 is TGTGCCAGCAGCTTAGTGAGAGGTCCCCAGGAGACCCAGTACTTC. It specifies CASSLVRGPQETQYF.

This clone has only one observation. The V call is TRBV5-1, the J call TRBJ1-3; a possible D gene is TRBD1 (5 bases). Germline V lookup: CDR1 SGHRS, CDR2 YFSETQ. Trimming took 0 bases from V and 4 from J, leaving 14 bases between them. This CDR3 is built from 16 residues. The CDR3 sequence is CASSLAYQGTGNTIYF. CDR3 in DNA: TGCGCCAGCAGCTTGGCCTATCAAGGGACGGGAAACACCATATATTTT.

The chain carries TRBV6-1 and TRBJ2-7; D gene unclear. Per the germline V gene, CDR1 is MNHNS and CDR2 is SASEGT. This CDR3 is 15 amino acids long. Trimming shortened V by 1 base and J by 1 base, and 11 bases separated the two germline ends. CDR3 sequence reads: CASSEGFGGSYEQYF. The CDR3 coding sequence is TGTGCCAGCAGTGAAGGTTTTGGCGGATCCTACGAGCAGTACTTC.

The chain couples TRBV6-5 to TRBJ1-2; D is ambiguous. The CDR3 consists of 15 residues. V lost 6 bases, J lost 6 bases, and 20 bases lay in between. Germline-derived CDR1 and CDR2 are MNHEY and SVGAGI. CDR3 protein: CASRAKPGGIDGYTF. In DNA form, the CDR3 reads TGTGCCAGCAGAGCGAAGCCGGGCGGCATAGATGGCTACACCTTC.

The rearrangement uses TRBV5-1 and TRBJ2-5, with TRBD2 identical over 10 bases. CDR1 is SGHRS and CDR2 is YFSETQ in the germline V gene. The CDR3 is 14 amino acids. J was trimmed by 5 bases and V by 3 bases; bases with no gene match: 4. The CDR3 sequence is CASSSGLATETQYF. The CDR3 DNA follows: TGCGCCAGCAGCTCGGGACTAGCGACGGAGACCCAGTACTTC.

This chain uses TRBV7-6 with TRBJ2-1; possibly TRBD1 or TRBD2 for D (5 bases each). V dropped 5 bases and J dropped 2 bases, with 13 bases sitting between them. CDR3 length: 15 residues. Germline V gives CDR1 SGHVS, CDR2 FNYEAQ. CDR3 DNA sequence: TGTGCCAGCAGCCCGGGGACGGCCACCTACAATGAGCAGTTCTTC. Translation gives CASSPGTATYNEQFF.

The CDR3 DNA reads TGCGCCAGCAGCATGGACAGGGGGGGCACTGAAGCTTTCTTT. It yields the protein CASSMDRGGTEAFF. This chain connects TRBV5-1 to TRBJ1-1, with 10 bases matching TRBD1. V shed 4 bases and J 4 bases; nucleotides not matched to a gene: 4. The CDR3 loop spans 14 amino acids. Germline CDR1 is SGHRS and CDR2 is YFSETQ.

By sample fraction, this clone is medium-sized. The chain joins TRBV9 to TRBJ1-5; D remains unclear. From germline, CDR1 is SGDLS and CDR2 YYNGEE. Between the trimmed V and J ends, which lost 0 bases and 5 bases, there was a span of 9 bases. The CDR3 length is 14 residues. The CDR3 DNA reads as TGTGCCAGCAGCGTAGATCCTGGTTATCAGCCCCAGCATTTT. Its translation: CASSVDPGYQPQHF. Together with reference TRBV9 and TRBJ1-5, the CDR3 gives the full variable domain: DSGVTQTPKHLITATGQRVTLRCSPRSGDLSVYWYQQSLDQGLQFLIQYYNGEERAKGNILERFSAQQFPDLHSELNLSSLELGDSALYFCASSVDPGYQPQHFGDGTRLSIL.

The rearrangement uses TRBV12-3 or TRBV12-4 and TRBJ1-1; the D is unclear. With 5 bases removed from V and 3 bases from J, the gap between germline ends came to 10 bases. The CDR3 consists of 13 residues. CDR3 residues: CASSHPGYTEAFF. The CDR3 coding sequence is TGTGCCAGCAGTCATCCAGGATACACTGAAGCTTTCTTT.

This chain joins TRBV24-1 and TRBJ2-7; 11 bases agree with TRBD1. The CDR3 runs 16 residues. Per germline, CDR1 KGHDR and CDR2 SFDVKD. V shed 3 bases and J 3 bases; nucleotides not matched to a gene: 6. In DNA, the CDR3 is TGTGCCACCAGTGATGCGGGACAGGGGGATCACTACGAGCAGTACTTC. Translation: CATSDAGQGDHYEQYF.

The gene calls are TRBV5-6 and TRBJ2-7, with D perhaps being TRBD1 or TRBD2 (5 bases each). Germline values: CDR1 SGHDT, CDR2 YYEEEE. With 3 bases removed from V and 1 base from J, the gap between germline ends came to 14 bases. The CDR3 contains 15 residues. CDR3 sequence (DNA): TGTGCCAGCAGCTGGTCCCGGGACGGTTCCTACGAGCAGTACTTC. Protein product: CASSWSRDGSYEQYF.

The chain has TRBV7-9 and TRBJ1-4, with 7 bases lining up with TRBD1. The CDR3 is 14 amino acids. The V and J ends lost 2 bases and 7 bases, in that order; junction bases with no gene match: 4. The germline V gene has CDR1 SEHNR and CDR2 FQNEAQ (reference sequence). CDR3 protein: CASSLRGLGEKLFF. In nucleotides, the CDR3 is TGTGCCAGCAGCTTAAGGGGGCTGGGTGAAAAACTGTTTTTT.

The gene calls are TRBV11-2 and TRBJ2-7; TRBD1 aligns across 8 bases. This CDR3 has 13 residues. Losses at the gene ends were 1 base for V and 6 bases for J; bases not matched to a gene: 2. Germline CDR1 SGHAT, CDR2 FQNNGV. This chain's CDR3 is CASSLVTGGEQYF. Here the CDR3 DNA reads TGTGCCAGCAGCTTAGTCACAGGGGGCGAGCAGTACTTC.

CDR3 residues: CASSWTSPRTDTQYF. The DNA of the CDR3 is TGCGCCAGCAGCTGGACTAGTCCAAGAACAGATACGCAGTATTTT. The chain couples TRBV5-1 to TRBJ2-3, with 7 bases that match TRBD2. Germline values: CDR1 SGHRS, CDR2 YFSETQ. This CDR3 spans 15 amino acids. V trimming: 3 bases; J trimming: 3 bases; junction bases outside the gene matches: 7. Full variable domain (rest looked up from reference TRBV5-1 and TRBJ2-3): KAGVTQTPRYLIKTRGQQVTLSCSPISGHRSVSWYQQTPGQGLQFLFEYFSETQRNKGNFPGRFSGRQFSNSRSEMNVSTLELGDSALYLCASSWTSPRTDTQYFGPGTRLTVL.

The J gene is TRBJ1-3, the V gene TRBV7-9; no definite D call. The CDR3 covers 14 residues. Germline CDR1 SEHNR, CDR2 FQNEAQ (reference sequence). The V gene lost 8 bases and the J gene lost 0 bases, with 11 bases spanning the gap. The CDR3 region is CASCPAGSGNTIYF. The CDR3 DNA reads TGTGCCAGCTGCCCGGCTGGCTCTGGAAACACCATATATTTT.

The chain employs TRBV12-3 or TRBV12-4 and TRBJ2-7; the D is unclear. The germline V and J ends were trimmed by 7 bases and 3 bases, with 10 bases remaining between them. The CDR3 is 12 amino acids. In nucleotides, the CDR3 is TGTGCCAGCATGAATCTGGTCTACGAGCAGTACTTC. Amino acids: CASMNLVYEQYF.

This clone turned up a few times. The J gene is TRBJ1-1, the V gene TRBV19, with TRBD1 as a possible D gene (5 bases). This CDR3 has 14 residues. Trimming removed 4 bases from V and 8 bases from J, with 17 bases in between. Per germline, CDR1 LNHDA and CDR2 SQIVND (reference sequence). The CDR3 loop reads CASSTPGQQLEAFF. The CDR3 nucleotides read TGTGCCAGTAGTACCCCGGGGCAGCAGCTCGAAGCTTTCTTT. Supplemented by reference TRBV19 and TRBJ1-1, the full variable domain reads DGGITQSPKYLFRKEGQNVTLSCEQNLNHDAMYWYRQDPGQGLRLIYYSQIVNDFQKGDIAEGYSVSREKKESFPLTVTSAQKNPTAFYLCASSTPGQQLEAFFGQGTRLTVV.

The chain recombines TRBV7-9 with TRBJ2-1; 10 bases are a match to TRBD2. CDR1 SEHNR and CDR2 FQNEAQ come from the germline V gene (reference sequence). The V gene end was trimmed by 5 bases and the J gene end by 4 bases; junction bases not matched to a gene: 8. There are 16 residues in the CDR3. The CDR3, as DNA: TGTGCCAGCAGCCCCACCAGCGGGGGGGCTTACAATGAGCAGTTCTTC. Amino acids: CASSPTSGGAYNEQFF.

This chain joins TRBV29-1 and TRBJ2-7; TRBD2 matches at 7 bases. The germline gives CDR1 SQVTM, CDR2 ANQGSEA. The V segment lost 5 bases and the J segment 3 bases; nucleotides outside the gene matches: 10. This CDR3 spans 14 amino acids. The CDR3 DNA reads TGCAGCGTTTTACTAGCGCAGGGAGGCTACGAGCAGTACTTC. Translating it yields CSVLLAQGGYEQYF.

The CDR3 DNA reads TGTGCCAGCAGCTTATGGGAGAACACTGAAGCTTTCTTT. Translating gives CASSLWENTEAFF. V and J are TRBV11-3 and TRBJ1-1; D unresolved. V was shortened by 2 bases and J by 1 base, with 5 bases between the two germline ends. CDR3 size: 13 residues. Germline CDR1 reads SGHNT; CDR2 reads YENEEA.

The chain recombines TRBV5-4 with TRBJ2-7; 13 bases fit TRBD2. Germline lookup yields CDR1 SGHNT and CDR2 YYREEE (reference sequence). There are 15 residues in the CDR3. V lost 0 bases to trimming and J lost 3 bases; unmatched junction nucleotides: 0. The DNA of the CDR3 is TGTGCCAGCAGCTTGGGGACTAGCGGGGGCTACGAGCAGTACTTC. It yields the protein CASSLGTSGGYEQYF. Full variable domain (remainder filled in from reference TRBV5-4 and TRBJ2-7): ETGVTQSPTHLIKTRGQQVTLRCSSQSGHNTVSWYQQALGQGPQFIFQYYREEENGRGNFPPRFSGLQFPNYSSELNVNALELDDSALYLCASSLGTSGGYEQYFGPGTRLTVT.

The chain carries TRBV13 and TRBJ1-1, with 9 bases matching TRBD1. The V segment lost 5 bases and the J segment 3 bases; nucleotides outside the gene matches: 7. The CDR3 covers 15 residues. Germline-derived CDR1 and CDR2 are PRHDT and FYEKMQ (reference sequence). The CDR3 coding sequence is TGTGCCAGCAGCACCAACAGGGGGCTGGACACTGAAGCTTTCTTT. Protein: CASSTNRGLDTEAFF.

The chain joins TRBV6-4 to TRBJ1-6; a weak D match, TRBD1 (5 bases). In germline, CDR1 is MRHNA, CDR2 SNTAGT. The CDR3 runs to 16 residues. Trimming took off 6 bases at V and 0 bases at J, with 12 bases between the two ends. CDR3 protein: CASREEGTSYNSPLHF. DNA for the CDR3: TGTGCCAGCAGAGAGGAGGGGACCTCCTATAATTCACCCCTCCACTTT.

The rearrangement joins TRBV5-1 to TRBJ1-1, with unresolved D. Germline V CDR1 and CDR2: SGHRS, YFSETQ. This CDR3 comprises 15 residues. V was trimmed by 1 base and J by 0 bases, leaving 10 bases between them. The CDR3 coding sequence is TGCGCCAGCAGCTTGTGGTCGGATATGAACACTGAAGCTTTCTTT. Protein product: CASSLWSDMNTEAFF.

As concerns this clone: Other DNA sequences in this sample translate to the same CDR3. This CDR3 reads CAWSVQSGGYTF. The DNA for the CDR3 is TGTGCCTGGAGTGTTCAATCGGGTGGCTACACCTTC. The rearrangement links TRBV30 to TRBJ1-2; D is uncertain. V was cut by 0 bases and J by 7 bases, with 9 bases left in between. The CDR3 is 12 amino acids. Germline assignment: CDR1 GTSNPN and CDR2 SVGIG (reference sequence).

The chain links TRBV7-9 to TRBJ2-5, with a tentative D call TRBD1 (5 bases). Germline V lookup: CDR1 SEHNR, CDR2 FQNEAQ (reference sequence). V was pared by 4 bases and J by 5 bases, with 17 bases between. This CDR3 is built from 15 residues. This CDR3 reads CASSSKRQNEETQYF. The CDR3 nucleotides read TGTGCCAGCAGCTCCAAAAGACAGAACGAGGAGACCCAGTACTTC.

On this clone itself: An end of the junction does not agree with germline; a read error may underlie this. V usage is TRBV19 and J usage is TRBJ2-3; D is possibly TRBD2 (6 bases). This CDR3 is built from 15 residues. Germline CDR1 LNHDA, CDR2 SQIVND (reference sequence). CDR3 protein: CAISISGEPADTQYF. The CDR3 bases are TGTGCCATTAGTATTAGCGGAGAACCGGCAGATACGCAGTATTTT. The full variable domain, in which reference TRBV19 and TRBJ2-3 provide the parts outside the CDR3, is DGGITQSPKYLFRKEGQNVTLSCEQNLNHDAMYWYRQDPGQGLRLIYYSQIVNDFQKGDIAEGYSVSREKKESFPLTVTSAQKNPTAFYLCAISISGEPADTQYFGPGTRLTVL.

The gene calls are TRBV7-8 and TRBJ1-2, with D perhaps matching TRBD1 (5 bases). The CDR3 loop spans 16 amino acids. Trimming stripped 5 bases from V and 5 bases from J, with 21 bases between. In germline, CDR1 is SGHVS, CDR2 FQNEAQ. Here the CDR3 DNA reads TGTGCCAGCAGCCCTTGGGGCCCGGGGAGTCAGTATGGCTACACCTTC. Its translation is CASSPWGPGSQYGYTF.

This chain joins TRBV20-1 and TRBJ2-5; D gene uncertain. CDR1 is DFQATT, CDR2 SNEGSKA, per germline (reference sequence). V lost 3 bases to trimming and J lost 2 bases, with 4 bases between them. The CDR3 covers 11 residues. CDR3 amino acids: CSASPQETQYF. DNA of the CDR3: TGCAGTGCTAGCCCGCAAGAGACCCAGTACTTC.